These T cell receptor beta chains were read from a single sample in a study of shared clonotypes between healthy human individuals. The protocol was immunoSEQ multiplex PCR, while the TCRdb copy is restricted to in-frame clones and leaves out a portion. The sample lists a few million clones, around nine tenths occurring once. The sample consisted of naive CD4+ T cells sorted from blood. These receptors were obtained from a man between 18 and 35 years old in good health. The CDR3 runs from the conserved cysteine through the conserved F or W.

>TRBV5-6
CASRPYRGWANTEAFF
>TRBV6-5
CASNRGGREGQPQHF
>TRBV20-1
CSAFSREGYTF
>TRBV10-3
CAISDRQGARDYGYTF
>TRBV5-1
CASSLGGRAYEQYF
>TRBV18
CASSPDRLSSYEQYF
>TRBV27
CASSRQGSTDTQYF
>TRBV28
CASRPTGGGAKNIQYF
>TRBV2
CASSDTRPTASEQYF
>TRBV5-1
CASSGTSNSPLHF
>TRBV5-6
CASSPGLTAEQYF
>TRBV6-4
CASSVWGSYNEQFF
>TRBV10-3
CAIAPGTGNYGYTF
>TRBV4-1
CASSQVALTGGTGADTQYF
>TRBV5-4
CASSVVSGNTIYF
>TRBV5-1
CASSLEQGRYEQYF